This T cell receptor beta chain was captured by sequencing in a study of blood T cells in healthy people across ages. Findings and limits, study-wide: Underestimates were what the diversity estimates from one million T cells were considered to be. Observed TCR beta diversity per million T cells went down as age went up. This fall followed a roughly linear course with age.

For the second PCR, which ran for roughly 6 to 11 cycles, a sample-barcoded 5' primer and a J-beta primer mix were used. Each of the cDNA molecules was tagged by a template-switch adaptor with 12 random nucleotides. TCRdb re-called the 5' RACE reads with MiXCR, one entry per CDR3 protein. Altogether about 1.7 million distinct CDR3 sequences are present, 25% to 30% being singletons, with the ten largest covering 7.7%. The V gene end was trimmed by 4 bases and the J gene end by 6 bases; junction bases not matched to a gene: 10. This CDR3 region has 15 residues. CDR1 is SGHRS, CDR2 YFSETQ, per germline. This clonotype was seen a few times. Its antigen remains unidentified.

Sample: blood. This TCR was sampled from a young woman in good health. The chain carries TRBV5-1 and TRBJ2-3, with TRBD2 matching 8 bases. The CDR3 reads CASSRRGGLADTQYF. CDR3 DNA sequence: TGCGCCAGCAGCCGTCGGGGGGGCTTGGCCGATACGCAGTATTTT.